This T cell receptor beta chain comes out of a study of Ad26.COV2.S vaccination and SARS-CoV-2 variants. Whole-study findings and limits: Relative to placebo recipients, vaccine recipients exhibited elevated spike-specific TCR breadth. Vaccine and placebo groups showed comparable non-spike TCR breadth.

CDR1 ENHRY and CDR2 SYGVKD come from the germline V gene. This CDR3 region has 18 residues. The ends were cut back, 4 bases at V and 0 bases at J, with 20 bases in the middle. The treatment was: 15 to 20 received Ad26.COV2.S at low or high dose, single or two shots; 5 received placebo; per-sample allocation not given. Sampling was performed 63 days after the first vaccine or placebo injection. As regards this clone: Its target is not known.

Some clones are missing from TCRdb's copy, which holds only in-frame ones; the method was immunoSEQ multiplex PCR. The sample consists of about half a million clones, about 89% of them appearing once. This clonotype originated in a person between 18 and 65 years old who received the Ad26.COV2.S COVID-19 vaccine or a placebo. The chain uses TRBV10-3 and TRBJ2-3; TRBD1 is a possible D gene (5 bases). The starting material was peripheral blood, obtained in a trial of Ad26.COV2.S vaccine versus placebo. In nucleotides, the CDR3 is TGTGCCATCAGTGGTTCAGGGTTTATCAGACCGAGCACAGATACGCAGTATTTT. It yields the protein CAISGSGFIRPSTDTQYF.